A selection of T cell receptor beta chains follows, all from one sample in a study of blood T cell repertoires in COVID-19. Profiling relied on immunoSEQ multiplex PCR, and the TCRdb table lists in-frame clones only, not all of them. The sample shows about 360,000 clones, 86% of them seen only once. Sequencing was performed on peripheral blood. These TCRs come from a woman aged 55-69 years with COVID-19, enrolled during active disease. Each CDR3 is given with its conserved first and last residue. Each record gives: D gene, V gene, clone size, J gene, CDR3 length, CDR3 DNA, CDR3 protein. D genes are given only for firm matches. Clone size is shown for a subset of rows, as once, few, many or a class of expanded clone.

.	TRBV9	.	TRBJ2-7	15	TGTGCCAGCAGCGTAGGAGTCCACAGCTCCTACGAGCAGTACTTC	CASSVGVHSSYEQYF
.	TRBV7-6	.	TRBJ1-1	13	TGTGCCAGCAGCTCAACCAGGGGCTCCGAAGCTTTCTTT	CASSSTRGSEAFF
TRBD1	TRBV9	.	TRBJ1-6	15	TGTGCCAGCAGCGTAGACCTGACAGGGGGTTCACCCCTCCACTTT	CASSVDLTGGSPLHF
.	TRBV30	.	TRBJ2-3	13	TGTGCCTGGAGTTGGGGGGGCACAGATACGCAGTATTTT	CAWSWGGTDTQYF
TRBD1	TRBV27	.	TRBJ1-1	14	TGTGCCAGCAGTTTTCAGGGGGCGAAGACTGAAGCTTTCTTT	CASSFQGAKTEAFF
.	TRBV5-1	.	TRBJ2-2	14	TGCGCCAGCGACGGGGGGCGCATGTCCGGGGAGCTGTTTTTT	CASDGGRMSGELFF
.	TRBV9	.	TRBJ1-5	13	TGTGCCAGCAGCGCCCTCGGGGGAGAGCCCCAGCATTTT	CASSALGGEPQHF
.	TRBV18	.	TRBJ1-1	13	TGTGCCAGCTCACCCTTAAGCAACACTGAAGCTTTCTTT	CASSPLSNTEAFF
TRBD2	TRBV5-4	.	TRBJ2-3	13	TGTGCCAGCAGCCGGGGGGGCACAGATACGCAGTATTTT	CASSRGGTDTQYF
.	TRBV27	.	TRBJ1-1	16	TGTGCCAGCAGACTAGGTCCAGGGGCCCTGAACACTGAAGCTTTCTTT	CASRLGPGALNTEAFF
.	TRBV4-3	.	TRBJ1-1	14	TGCGCCAGCAGCCAGGCTGACAGATACACTGAAGCTTTCTTT	CASSQADRYTEAFF
TRBD1	TRBV10-3	once	TRBJ1-2	16	TGTGCCATCAGTGAGCTACGGACAGGGAAAGACTATGGCTACACCTTC	CAISELRTGKDYGYTF
TRBD1	TRBV6-5	.	TRBJ1-2	13	TGTGCCAGCGGATTTCAGGGGGTGTATGGCTACACCTTC	CASGFQGVYGYTF
.	TRBV9	.	TRBJ1-1	13	TGTGCCAGCAGCGCCTACCAGGGCACTGAAGCTTTCTTT	CASSAYQGTEAFF
.	TRBV21-1	.	TRBJ2-3	17	TGTGCCAGCAGCAAAGTATGGTCAGGGTTGGACACAGATACGCAGTATTTT	CASSKVWSGLDTDTQYF
.	TRBV6-5	.	TRBJ1-3	14	TGTGCCAGCCGGGGGGGAAACTCTGGAAACACCATATATTTT	CASRGGNSGNTIYF
.	TRBV5-4	once	TRBJ2-1	15	TGTGCCAGCAGCTCCCGGGTGACCTCCTACAATGAGCAGTTCTTC	CASSSRVTSYNEQFF
.	TRBV5-6	.	TRBJ1-1	11	TGTGCCAGCAGCTTCTCGACTGAAGCTTTCTTT	CASSFSTEAFF